These 21 T cell receptor beta chains were sequenced from one sample in a study of control samples from healthy donors and cancer patients. Sequenced by immunoSEQ multiplex PCR; TCRdb stores in-frame clones only, minus some. The sample contains approximately 120,000 clones, over 75% of which appear only once. Sequences were obtained from blood. All receptors come from a human donor in good health. The donor label of this sample is uncertain.

The V and J genes are TRBV28 and TRBJ1-1; 7 nucleotides align to TRBD1. The V gene's germline CDR1 is MDHEN and CDR2 SYDVKM. Unmatched junction bases numbered 8, after V lost 1 base and J lost 0 bases. The CDR3 spans 17 residues. The CDR3 is CASSLSRPGGMNTEAFF. The CDR3 DNA follows: TGTGCCAGCAGTTTATCCCGCCCAGGGGGGATGAACACTGAAGCTTTCTTT. The whole variable domain, filled in from reference TRBV28 and TRBJ1-1, reads DVKVTQSSRYLVKRTGEKVFLECVQDMDHENMFWYRQDPGLGLRLIYFSYDVKMKEKGDIPEGYSVSREKKERFSLILESASTNQTSMYLCASSLSRPGGMNTEAFFGQGTRLTVV.

This sequence joins TRBV10-2 and TRBJ2-2, with a weak D call TRBD1 (5 bases). Trimming shortened V by 2 bases and J by 4 bases, and 17 bases separated the two germline ends. CDR3 size: 17 residues. Germline V gene data show CDR1 as WSHSY and CDR2 as SAAADI. This chain's CDR3 is CASSESRQSVSTGELFF. The CDR3 DNA follows: TGCGCCAGCAGTGAGAGTAGACAGAGTGTGAGCACCGGGGAGCTGTTTTTT.

The chain has TRBV11-3 and TRBJ2-7; D ambiguous. The CDR3 consists of 15 residues. In germline, CDR1 is SGHNT, CDR2 YENEEA. Trimming removed 1 base at V and 7 bases at J, with 17 bases between. The CDR3 here is CASSLGGSHGKEQYF. In DNA, the CDR3 is TGTGCCAGCAGCTTAGGAGGCTCTCATGGAAAAGAGCAGTACTTC.

This clone was seen only once. V and J are TRBV28 and TRBJ1-5; D call uncertain. CDR3 length equals 14 residues. Germline assignment: CDR1 MDHEN and CDR2 SYDVKM. Trimming removed 8 bases from V and 2 bases from J, with 13 bases in between. The CDR3 DNA reads TGTGCCAGCCTTGAGGGCGGCGGCAATCAGCCCCAGCATTTT. This translates into CASLEGGGNQPQHF.

The V call is TRBV5-1, the J call TRBJ2-1; 14 positions agree with TRBD2. Germline trimming cut 2 bases from V and 3 bases from J; bases unmatched to any gene: 4. CDR1 SGHRS and CDR2 YFSETQ come from the germline V gene. This CDR3 is 17 amino acids long. CDR3 region: CASSFTTSGGVYNEQFF. As DNA, the CDR3 is TGCGCCAGCAGCTTCACGACTAGCGGGGGGGTCTACAATGAGCAGTTCTTC.

The rearrangement joins TRBV18 to TRBJ2-5; 9 nucleotides agree with TRBD2. J lost 4 bases, V lost 2 bases, and 11 bases had no gene match. Germline V gives CDR1 KGHSH, CDR2 LQKENI. This CDR3 region has 17 residues. This CDR3 reads CASSPISGGRPSETQYF. Here the CDR3 DNA reads TGTGCCAGCTCACCAATCAGCGGGGGGAGACCTTCAGAGACCCAGTACTTC.

J is TRBJ1-4 and V is TRBV7-8; 8 positions match TRBD1. Germline CDR1 SGHVS, CDR2 FQNEAQ. J gave up 3 bases and V 5 bases, and 5 bases lay outside the gene matches. The CDR3 extends over 15 amino acids. This CDR3 is CASSVLQGANEKLFF. In DNA form, the CDR3 reads TGTGCCAGCAGCGTCCTACAGGGGGCTAATGAAAAACTGTTTTTT.

Of note for this clone: Germline and junction disagree at one end, which may indicate a read error. V gene TRBV6-2 or TRBV6-3 combines with J gene TRBJ2-5, with TRBD2 matching over 8 bases. Germline V gene lookup returns CDR1 MNHEY and CDR2 SVGEGT. This CDR3 is 15 amino acids long. The CDR3 DNA reads TGTGCCCGCAGTTACGGGGGGGGGCCTGGGGAGACCCAGTACTTC. Translated: CARSYGGGPGETQYF.

The chain couples TRBV2 to TRBJ2-3, with 11 bases lining up with TRBD2. J was trimmed by 4 bases and V by 6 bases; bases with no gene match: 6. CDR1 is SNHLY, CDR2 FYNNEI, per germline. The CDR3 is 15 residues long. CDR3 amino acids: CASRATSGGADTQYF. The CDR3 DNA reads TGTGCCAGCAGAGCCACTAGCGGGGGAGCAGATACGCAGTATTTT.

This clone was counted a few times. The chain uses TRBV24-1 and TRBJ2-7, with TRBD1 matching 7 bases. The ends lost 0 bases at V and 4 bases at J; junction bases unmatched: 5. There are 15 residues in the CDR3. The germline gives CDR1 KGHDR, CDR2 SFDVKD. The CDR3 nucleotides read TGTGCCACCAGTGATTTGACGGACAGGTTTTACGAGCAGTACTTC. Translated, it gives CATSDLTDRFYEQYF.

The V call is TRBV13, the J call TRBJ1-2; unclear D gene. The CDR3 totals 12 residues. The V gene's germline CDR1 is PRHDT and CDR2 FYEKMQ (reference sequence). Trimming stripped 5 bases from V and 5 bases from J, with 9 bases between. The CDR3 sequence: CASSRTGYGYTF. In DNA form, the CDR3 reads TGTGCCAGCAGCCGGACCGGTTATGGCTACACCTTC.

The chain links TRBV2 to TRBJ2-1; D not resolved. The CDR3 is made up of 11 amino acids. Germline CDR1 and CDR2: SNHLY and FYNNEI. V dropped 4 bases and J dropped 9 bases, with 7 bases sitting between them. CDR3 in DNA: TGTGCCAGCAGTGGCTGGGGTGAGCAGTTCTTC. It yields the protein CASSGWGEQFF.

The rearrangement links TRBV6-4 to TRBJ1-1; no clear D. CDR3 length: 14 residues. Germline V gene lookup returns CDR1 MRHNA and CDR2 SNTAGT. The V gene lost 2 bases and the J gene lost 1 base, with 8 bases spanning the gap. The CDR3 DNA sequence: TGTGCCAGCAGTGACCTGGATACGAACACTGAAGCTTTCTTT. Protein: CASSDLDTNTEAFF.

V gene TRBV11-2 combines with J gene TRBJ2-7, with a weak D call TRBD1 (6 bases). The germline V gene encodes CDR1 SGHAT and CDR2 FQNNGV. V dropped 5 bases and J dropped 2 bases, with 7 bases sitting between them. This CDR3 contains 12 residues. The CDR3 nucleotides read TGTGCCAGCAGCGGACAGCCCTACGAGCAGTACTTC. This gives the protein CASSGQPYEQYF.

V usage is TRBV10-3 and J usage is TRBJ1-3; D remains unclear. The CDR3 length is 16 residues. Trimming took 0 bases from V and 7 from J, leaving 16 bases between them. The germline V gene encodes CDR1 ENHRY and CDR2 SYGVKD. For the CDR3, the DNA is TGTGCCATCAGTGAGTCAGGGTTCGCAAGTTTGAACACCATATATTTT. Its translation: CAISESGFASLNTIYF.

This chain joins TRBV18 and TRBJ2-5; TRBD1 or TRBD2 may be the D gene (7 bases each). Trimming cost V 6 bases and J 4 bases, with 15 bases left between them. CDR1 is KGHSH and CDR2 is LQKENI in the germline V gene. The CDR3 loop spans 14 amino acids. CDR3 sequence reads: CASSPGRGRETQYF. Here the CDR3 DNA reads TGTGCCAGCTCGCCGGGGAGGGGGCGAGAGACCCAGTACTTC. Complete variable domain (other parts from reference TRBV18 and TRBJ2-5): NAGVMQNPRHLVRRRGQEARLRCSPMKGHSHVYWYRQLPEEGLKFMVYLQKENIIDESGMPKERFSAEFPKEGPSILRIQQVVRGDSAAYFCASSPGRGRETQYFGPGTRLLVL.

The CDR3 is CASSEGDPSSGNTIYF. CDR3 in DNA: TGTGCCAGCAGTGAGGGGGACCCGAGCTCTGGAAACACCATATATTTT. This chain uses TRBV6-1 with TRBJ1-3, with D perhaps matching TRBD1 (5 bases). The CDR3 consists of 16 residues. V dropped 3 bases and J dropped 0 bases, with 12 bases sitting between them. Germline assignment: CDR1 MNHNS and CDR2 SASEGT.

The chain has TRBV9 and TRBJ2-7, with D unresolved. V was shortened by 4 bases and J by 5 bases, with 10 bases between the two germline ends. Looked up from germline, CDR1 is SGDLS and CDR2 is YYNGEE. The CDR3 has 12 residues. The CDR3 loop is CASSSQGNEQYF. The CDR3 DNA reads TGTGCCAGCAGCTCCCAAGGGAACGAGCAGTACTTC.

The chain combines TRBV7-2 with TRBJ1-2; D is uncertain. Germline assignment: CDR1 SGHTA and CDR2 FQGNSA. CDR3 length: 12 amino acids. V was shortened by 5 bases and J by 5 bases, with 9 bases between the two germline ends. Here the CDR3 reads CASSPSEYGYTF. The CDR3 DNA reads TGTGCCAGCAGCCCCTCGGAGTATGGCTACACCTTC.

The V and J genes are TRBV5-5 and TRBJ2-2, with D possibly matching TRBD1 (6 bases). Trimming took 9 bases from V and 1 from J, leaving 10 bases between them. Germline CDR1 is SGHKS and CDR2 is YYEKEE (reference sequence). The CDR3 totals 13 residues. The CDR3 here is CATTGQNTGELFF. CDR3 nucleotides: TGTGCCACGACGGGACAGAACACCGGGGAGCTGTTTTTT.

The chain has TRBV19 and TRBJ1-4, with D hard to call. Germline V gene sequence: CDR1 LNHDA, CDR2 SQIVND (reference sequence). This CDR3 region has 15 residues. Trimming left V 3 bases short and J 5 bases short, with 13 bases between. CDR3 region: CASSIPVGGNEKLFF. The CDR3, as DNA: TGTGCCAGTAGTATCCCCGTAGGAGGCAATGAAAAACTGTTTTTT.